A selection of T cell receptor beta chains follows, all from one sample in a study of shared clonotypes between healthy human individuals. The repertoire was sequenced with immunoSEQ multiplex PCR; TCRdb's copy has only in-frame clones and lacks some. The sample consists of millions of clones, roughly 94% of them appearing once. The specimen was naive CD4+ T cells sorted from blood. These receptors all stem from a man between 18 and 29 years old in good health. CDR3s include the opening cysteine and the closing phenylalanine or tryptophan. The D gene is left open where the match is weak. Size values are once, few and many counts, or a class for expanded clones, and some rows have none.

d_gene: TRBD1
v_gene: TRBV9
abundance: -
j_gene: TRBJ2-3
CDR3nt: TGTGCCAGCAGCACCATGGGACAGCAAAAGGGGACAGATACGCAGTATTTT
CDR3aa: CASSTMGQQKGTDTQYF

d_gene: -
v_gene: TRBV27
abundance: -
j_gene: TRBJ2-7
CDR3nt: TGTGCCAGTTCCATAGAGGCAGGTTCTCCCTACGAGCAGTACTTC
CDR3aa: CASSIEAGSPYEQYF

d_gene: -
v_gene: TRBV19
abundance: -
j_gene: TRBJ1-5
CDR3nt: TGTGCCAGTAGTATAGTGGGGCTCAATCAGCCCCAGCATTTT
CDR3aa: CASSIVGLNQPQHF

d_gene: -
v_gene: TRBV11-3
abundance: -
j_gene: TRBJ2-7
CDR3nt: TGTGCCAGCAGCCTCGAAGGAGGGGGCTACGAGCAGTACTTC
CDR3aa: CASSLEGGGYEQYF

d_gene: -
v_gene: TRBV7-2
abundance: -
j_gene: TRBJ1-2
CDR3nt: TGTGCCAGCAGCTACCCGCAGGGCTATGGCTACACCTTC
CDR3aa: CASSYPQGYGYTF

d_gene: -
v_gene: TRBV7-9
abundance: -
j_gene: TRBJ1-5
CDR3nt: TGTGCCAGCAGCTTAGCTGGGGATTCCAATCAGCCCCAGCATTTT
CDR3aa: CASSLAGDSNQPQHF

d_gene: -
v_gene: TRBV5-1
abundance: -
j_gene: TRBJ2-1
CDR3nt: TGCGCCAGCAGCCAGTCACAGGGACCAAGTGGTGGTGAGCAGTTCTTC
CDR3aa: CASSQSQGPSGGEQFF

d_gene: -
v_gene: TRBV2
abundance: -
j_gene: TRBJ2-1
CDR3nt: TGTGCCAGCAGAGGACAGAGATACAATGAGCAGTTCTTC
CDR3aa: CASRGQRYNEQFF

d_gene: TRBD1
v_gene: TRBV5-4
abundance: -
j_gene: TRBJ2-4
CDR3nt: TGTGCCAGCAGCTTGCTACAGGGGGAAAACATTCAGTACTTC
CDR3aa: CASSLLQGENIQYF

d_gene: -
v_gene: TRBV6-5
abundance: -
j_gene: TRBJ2-4
CDR3nt: TGTGCCAGCAGAAGCCGGACAGTAAACATTCAGTACTTC
CDR3aa: CASRSRTVNIQYF

d_gene: -
v_gene: TRBV2
abundance: -
j_gene: TRBJ1-4
CDR3nt: TGTGCCAGCAGTCCTACAGGGTTAACTAATGAAAAACTGTTTTTT
CDR3aa: CASSPTGLTNEKLFF

d_gene: -
v_gene: TRBV30
abundance: once
j_gene: TRBJ2-5
CDR3nt: TGTGCCTGGAGTGTAACGGCTGGCCCCCAAGAGACCCAGTACTTC
CDR3aa: CAWSVTAGPQETQYF

d_gene: -
v_gene: TRBV4-1
abundance: once
j_gene: TRBJ2-3
CDR3nt: TGCGCCAGCAGCCAAGGCGGCCGACCAGATACGCAGTATTTT
CDR3aa: CASSQGGRPDTQYF

d_gene: TRBD1
v_gene: TRBV5-5
abundance: -
j_gene: TRBJ1-2
CDR3nt: TGTGCCAGCAGCTTAAGACAGGGGTCTGGAAACTATGGCTACACCTTC
CDR3aa: CASSLRQGSGNYGYTF

d_gene: -
v_gene: TRBV4-3
abundance: -
j_gene: TRBJ1-1
CDR3nt: TGCGCCAGCAGCCAAGATACCTCGAACACTGAAGCTTTCTTT
CDR3aa: CASSQDTSNTEAFF

d_gene: -
v_gene: TRBV11-2
abundance: -
j_gene: TRBJ2-2
CDR3nt: TGTGCCAGCAGCCTCACGAGCGGTAACACCGGGGAGCTGTTTTTT
CDR3aa: CASSLTSGNTGELFF

d_gene: -
v_gene: TRBV19
abundance: -
j_gene: TRBJ2-5
CDR3nt: TGTGCCAGCCATTCAGGCGGGTTCACAGGGCGGGAGACCCAGTACTTC
CDR3aa: CASHSGGFTGRETQYF

d_gene: -
v_gene: TRBV4-1
abundance: -
j_gene: TRBJ2-1
CDR3nt: TGCGCCAGCAGCCAAGACCGTGGGAAGTTCTTC
CDR3aa: CASSQDRGKFF

d_gene: -
v_gene: TRBV5-1
abundance: -
j_gene: TRBJ1-2
CDR3nt: TGCGCCAGCAGCTTTTCAGGGACGAGGGGCTACACCTTC
CDR3aa: CASSFSGTRGYTF